The 28 T cell receptor beta chains reported below all come from one sample, sequenced in a study of blood T cell repertoires in COVID-19. Sequencing was performed with immunoSEQ multiplex PCR; in TCRdb, only in-frame clones are kept and a portion is missing. The table shows about 140,000 clones, with over 70% occurring only once. Source material: peripheral blood. The receptors stem from a man aged 55 to 69 with active or convalescent COVID-19.

This clone turned up a few times. The chain links TRBV24-1 to TRBJ1-2; 7 bases line up with TRBD1. This CDR3 spans 15 amino acids. Looked up from germline, CDR1 is KGHDR and CDR2 is SFDVKD. V was pared by 2 bases and J by 2 bases, with 4 bases of the junction left unmatched. The CDR3 region has the DNA TGTGCCACCAGTGATTCTCACAGGGGAAACTATGGCTACACCTTC. Its translation is CATSDSHRGNYGYTF.

The rearrangement links TRBV24-1 to TRBJ1-2; 8 bases map to TRBD1. Germline-derived CDR1 and CDR2 are KGHDR and SFDVKD. The CDR3 is 14 residues long. V shed 1 base and J 7 bases; nucleotides not matched to a gene: 4. The CDR3 loop reads CATSDLPGGVGYTF. CDR3 bases: TGTGCCACCAGTGATTTACCAGGGGGCGTTGGCTACACCTTC.

V gene TRBV7-3 combines with J gene TRBJ2-7; D uncertain. Germline loops: CDR1 SGHTA, CDR2 FQGTGA. This CDR3 is built from 13 residues. V was cut by 2 bases and J by 5 bases, with 10 bases left in between. The CDR3 nucleotides are TGTGCCAGCAGCTTATTTCCCTTCGACGAGCAGTACTTC. Translated, it gives CASSLFPFDEQYF.

The chain recombines TRBV11-3 with TRBJ2-2; TRBD1 aligns across 11 bases. Germline CDR1 reads SGHNT; CDR2 reads YENEEA. With 5 bases clipped from V and 7 bases from J, the junction kept 3 bases outside the gene matches. The CDR3 runs to 14 residues. The DNA of the CDR3 is TGTGCCAGCAGCAAGGGACAGGGGGTCGGGGAGCTGTTTTTT. Its translation: CASSKGQGVGELFF.

This sequence joins TRBV11-2 and TRBJ2-1; perhaps TRBD2 as D (5 bases). Trimming removed 4 bases from V and 3 bases from J, with 7 bases in between. The CDR3 totals 13 residues. CDR1 is SGHAT, CDR2 FQNNGV, per germline. This chain's CDR3 is CASSSGLYNEQFF. CDR3 DNA sequence: TGTGCCAGCAGCTCCGGACTCTACAATGAGCAGTTCTTC.

The chain combines TRBV11-2 with TRBJ2-1; D gene uncertain. CDR3 length: 15 amino acids. Germline assignment: CDR1 SGHAT and CDR2 FQNNGV. V was cut by 2 bases and J by 4 bases, with 12 bases left in between. The CDR3 DNA sequence: TGTGCCAGCAGCTTACGACCCATCGGGTACAATGAGCAGTTCTTC. This encodes CASSLRPIGYNEQFF. Based on the CDR3 plus reference TRBV11-2 and TRBJ2-1, the full variable domain is EAGVAQSPRYKIIEKRQSVAFWCNPISGHATLYWYQQILGQGPKLLIQFQNNGVVDDSQLPKDRFSAERLKGVDSTLKIQPAKLEDSAVYLCASSLRPIGYNEQFFGPGTRLTVL.

V gene TRBV5-5 combines with J gene TRBJ2-3, with unresolved D. The V end lost 2 bases, the J end lost 2 bases, and 12 bases lay between the germline ends. Germline V CDR1 and CDR2: SGHKS, YYEKEE (reference sequence). This CDR3 has 15 residues. CDR3 protein: CASSLGIGPTDTQYF. The CDR3 coding sequence is TGTGCCAGCAGCTTAGGAATTGGGCCCACAGATACGCAGTATTTT. Supplemented by reference TRBV5-5 and TRBJ2-3, the full variable domain reads DAGVTQSPTHLIKTRGQQVTLRCSPISGHKSVSWYQQVLGQGPQFIFQYYEKEERGRGNFPDRFSARQFPNYSSELNVNALLLGDSALYLCASSLGIGPTDTQYFGPGTRLTVL.

This rearrangement joins TRBV28 to TRBJ1-2; maybe TRBD1 (6 bases). The V and J ends lost 6 bases and 1 base respectively, with 12 bases between them. In germline, CDR1 is MDHEN, CDR2 SYDVKM. The CDR3 extends over 14 amino acids. In DNA, the CDR3 is TGTGCCAGCAGCCCGGGACACATTAACTATGGCTACACCTTC. It specifies CASSPGHINYGYTF.

The chain combines TRBV6-2 or TRBV6-3 with TRBJ2-5, with 13 bases that match TRBD2. The V and J ends lost 5 bases and 5 bases, in that order; junction bases with no gene match: 11. The CDR3 has 17 residues. Germline V gene data show CDR1 as MNHEY and CDR2 as SVGEGT. The CDR3 spells CASSTLTSGRADETQYF. In nucleotides, the CDR3 is TGTGCCAGCAGTACCCTCACTAGCGGGAGGGCCGACGAGACCCAGTACTTC.

V usage is TRBV28 and J usage is TRBJ2-3; TRBD2 might be the D (6 bases). The germline gives CDR1 MDHEN, CDR2 SYDVKM. The CDR3 covers 13 residues. V lost 0 bases and J lost 9, with 10 bases in between. The CDR3 sequence: CASSLWGLSTQYF. The DNA of the CDR3 is TGTGCCAGCAGTTTATGGGGACTTTCGACGCAGTATTTT.

The chain combines TRBV4-3 with TRBJ1-6; 7 bases are a match to TRBD1. This CDR3 comprises 14 residues. Germline CDR1 and CDR2: LGHNA and YSLEER. Trimming at V came to 1 base and at J to 9 bases, leaving 3 bases not matched to a gene. As DNA, the CDR3 is TGCGCCAGCAGCCAAGGACAGGGCATTTCACCCCTCCACTTT. Translating gives CASSQGQGISPLHF.

The rearrangement uses TRBV19 and TRBJ1-1, with TRBD1 identical over 9 bases. The CDR3 has 15 amino acids. Per the germline V gene, CDR1 is LNHDA and CDR2 is SQIVND (reference sequence). Trimming removed 6 bases from V and 1 base from J; junction bases left unmatched: 6. CDR3: CASRKKGQGNTEAFF. In DNA, the CDR3 is TGTGCCAGTAGGAAAAAGGGACAGGGGAACACTGAAGCTTTCTTT.

The V and J genes are TRBV6-6 and TRBJ2-5; 7 bases agree with TRBD1. V shed 0 bases, J shed 5 bases, and the junction held 6 bases outside the gene matches. Looked up from germline, CDR1 is MNHNY and CDR2 is SVGAGI (reference sequence). The CDR3 totals 15 residues. This CDR3 reads CASSYSYRGGETQYF. CDR3 DNA: TGTGCCAGCAGTTACTCCTACAGGGGTGGGGAGACCCAGTACTTC.

This clone was counted a few times. V is TRBV6-4 and J is TRBJ2-1; 11 nucleotides match TRBD2. Trimming took 0 bases from V and 4 from J; bases not matched to a gene: 2. Germline CDR1 MRHNA, CDR2 SNTAGT. This CDR3 comprises 16 residues. The CDR3 sequence is CASSDSLAGGYNEQFF. The DNA of the CDR3 is TGTGCCAGCAGTGACTCGCTAGCGGGAGGATACAATGAGCAGTTCTTC.

CDR3 bases: TGTGCCAGCAAGAGGTCCTCGCCGTCAAGACCCTACGAGCAGTACTTC. Translating gives CASKRSSPSRPYEQYF. The chain uses TRBV2 and TRBJ2-7, with D unclear. Germline assignment: CDR1 SNHLY and CDR2 FYNNEI. The CDR3 extends over 16 amino acids. V was trimmed by 7 bases and J by 2 bases, leaving 21 bases between them.

V usage is TRBV2 and J usage is TRBJ2-2; tentatively, D is TRBD2 (5 bases). V dropped 7 bases and J dropped 7 bases, with 10 bases sitting between them. Germline CDR1 is SNHLY and CDR2 is FYNNEI. The CDR3 totals 12 residues. The chain's CDR3 is CASNGNYGELFF. DNA of the CDR3: TGTGCCAGCAACGGGAATTACGGGGAGCTGTTTTTT.

This chain joins TRBV19 and TRBJ2-7; D perhaps matches TRBD2 (6 bases). V gave up 1 base and J gave up 2 bases, with 9 bases separating them. Looked up from germline, CDR1 is LNHDA and CDR2 is SQIVND (reference sequence). The CDR3 sequence is 14 residues long. As DNA, the CDR3 is TGTGCCAGTAGTATAGGACTAGGGACCTACGAGCAGTACTTC. Its translation: CASSIGLGTYEQYF.

V is TRBV6-2 or TRBV6-3 and J is TRBJ2-5, with D possibly matching TRBD1 (5 bases). The V end was cut by 0 bases, the J end by 1 base, with 9 bases between. Germline-derived CDR1 and CDR2 are MNHEY and SVGEGT. The CDR3 runs to 15 residues. The chain's CDR3 is CASSYSRTPQETQYF. In DNA form, the CDR3 reads TGTGCCAGCAGTTACTCCCGGACACCCCAAGAGACCCAGTACTTC.

The J gene is TRBJ1-1, the V gene TRBV7-2, with a tentative D call TRBD1 (6 bases). The V gene's germline CDR1 is SGHTA and CDR2 FQGNSA. The V and J ends lost 5 bases and 1 base respectively, with 8 bases between them. The CDR3 consists of 13 residues. CDR3 DNA sequence: TGTGCCAGCAGCGTACAGGGGAACACTGAAGCTTTCTTT. Its protein product is CASSVQGNTEAFF.

The chain combines TRBV5-1 with TRBJ2-7; TRBD1 matches 8 bases. The CDR3 spans 15 residues. Losses at the gene ends were 4 bases for V and 2 bases for J; bases not matched to a gene: 8. Germline V lookup: CDR1 SGHRS, CDR2 YFSETQ. The chain's CDR3 is CASSPTGGTPYEQYF. In DNA, the CDR3 is TGCGCCAGCAGCCCCACAGGGGGAACCCCCTACGAGCAGTACTTC.

The DNA of the CDR3 is TGTGCCAGCAGCTCTGGACTAGCGGGAGCTAATGAGCAGTTCTTC. This sequence encodes CASSSGLAGANEQFF. The genes are TRBV7-9 and TRBJ2-1; 13 bases map to TRBD2. Germline values: CDR1 SEHNR, CDR2 FQNEAQ (reference sequence). The junction had 4 bases not matched to a gene; V was cut back by 4 bases and J by 7 bases. This CDR3 comprises 15 residues. Full variable domain (rest looked up from reference TRBV7-9 and TRBJ2-1): DTGVSQNPRHKITKRGQNVTFRCDPISEHNRLYWYRQTLGQGPEFLTYFQNEAQLEKSRLLSDRFSAERPKGSFSTLEIQRTEQGDSAMYLCASSSGLAGANEQFFGPGTRLTVL.

The chain recombines TRBV7-6 with TRBJ2-5; 12 bases align to TRBD2. This CDR3 contains 16 residues. Trimming took 5 bases from V and 2 from J; bases not matched to a gene: 6. Germline assignment: CDR1 SGHVS and CDR2 FNYEAQ. The CDR3: CASSLLGTSGQETQYF. The CDR3 DNA reads as TGTGCCAGCAGCCTGTTGGGGACTAGCGGGCAAGAGACCCAGTACTTC.

The chain joins TRBV28 to TRBJ1-6, with 8 positions matching TRBD1. The CDR3 length is 16 residues. J was trimmed by 9 bases and V by 7 bases; bases with no gene match: 14. Germline values: CDR1 MDHEN, CDR2 SYDVKM. The CDR3 nucleotides read TGTGCCAGCAAAAGGACAGGGCTTGGTTGGGGTTCACCCCTCCACTTT. This translates into CASKRTGLGWGSPLHF.

The rearrangement uses TRBV11-3 and TRBJ1-1, with TRBD1 matching 7 bases. CDR1 is SGHNT and CDR2 is YENEEA in the germline V gene. Trimming took 5 bases from V and 3 from J; bases not matched to a gene: 3. The CDR3 contains 13 residues. The CDR3 region is CASSRTGDTEAFF. The CDR3 DNA reads TGTGCCAGCAGCCGAACAGGGGACACTGAAGCTTTCTTT.

The chain is built from TRBV18 and TRBJ2-1; 13 nucleotides line up with TRBD2. The J segment lost 5 bases and the V segment lost 3 bases, leaving 4 bases of the junction unmatched. The CDR3 is made up of 16 amino acids. Per germline, CDR1 KGHSH and CDR2 LQKENI. The CDR3 coding sequence is TGTGCCAGCTCACCGATTGGACTAGCGGGAGACAATGAGCAGTTCTTC. Its protein product is CASSPIGLAGDNEQFF.

The gene calls are TRBV28 and TRBJ2-7, with 9 bases fitting TRBD2. This CDR3 spans 17 amino acids. The germline V gene encodes CDR1 MDHEN and CDR2 SYDVKM. V dropped 5 bases and J dropped 4; count of bases not matched to a gene: 15. CDR3 region: CASSPSRGSGRGYEQYF. CDR3 nucleotides: TGTGCCAGCAGTCCTTCGAGGGGTAGCGGGAGAGGGTACGAGCAGTACTTC.

This clone appeared once. This chain links TRBV6-5 with TRBJ2-1, with 9 bases identical to TRBD1. Germline values: CDR1 MNHEY, CDR2 SVGAGI. CDR3 length: 15 amino acids. Germline trimming cut 3 bases from V and 4 bases from J; bases unmatched to any gene: 4. Here the CDR3 reads CASSYRDREYNEQFF. For the CDR3, the DNA is TGTGCCAGCAGTTATAGGGACAGGGAGTACAATGAGCAGTTCTTC.

This rearrangement joins TRBV7-9 to TRBJ1-6; 9 bases fit TRBD1. Germline V lookup: CDR1 SEHNR, CDR2 FQNEAQ (reference sequence). The CDR3 sequence is 15 residues long. Germline trimming cut 3 bases from V and 8 bases from J; bases unmatched to any gene: 5. The CDR3 here is CASSFGTGTDSPLHF. The CDR3 DNA sequence: TGTGCCAGCAGCTTCGGGACAGGGACGGATTCACCCCTCCACTTT.